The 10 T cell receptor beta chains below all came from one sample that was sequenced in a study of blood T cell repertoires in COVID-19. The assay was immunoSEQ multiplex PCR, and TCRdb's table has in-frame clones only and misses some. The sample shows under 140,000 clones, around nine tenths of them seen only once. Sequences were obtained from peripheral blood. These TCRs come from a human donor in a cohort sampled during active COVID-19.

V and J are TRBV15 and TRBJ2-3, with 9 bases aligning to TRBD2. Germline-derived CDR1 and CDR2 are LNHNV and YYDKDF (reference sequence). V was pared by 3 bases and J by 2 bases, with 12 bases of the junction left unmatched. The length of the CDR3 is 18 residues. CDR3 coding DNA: TGTGCCACCAGCAGGGTCACTTCAGCGGGAGGATACACAGATACGCAGTATTTT. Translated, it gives CATSRVTSAGGYTDTQYF.

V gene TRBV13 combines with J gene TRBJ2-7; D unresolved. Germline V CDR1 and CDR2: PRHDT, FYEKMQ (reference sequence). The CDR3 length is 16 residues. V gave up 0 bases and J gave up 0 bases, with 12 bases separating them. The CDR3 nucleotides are TGTGCCAGCAGCTTAGGCTTAGTTGCTAGCTCCTACGAGCAGTACTTC. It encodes CASSLGLVASSYEQYF.

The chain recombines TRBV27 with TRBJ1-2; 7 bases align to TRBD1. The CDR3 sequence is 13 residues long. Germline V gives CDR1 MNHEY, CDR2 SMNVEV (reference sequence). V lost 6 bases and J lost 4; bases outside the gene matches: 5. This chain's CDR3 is CASREDRAYGYTF. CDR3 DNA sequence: TGTGCCAGCAGAGAAGACAGGGCCTATGGCTACACCTTC.

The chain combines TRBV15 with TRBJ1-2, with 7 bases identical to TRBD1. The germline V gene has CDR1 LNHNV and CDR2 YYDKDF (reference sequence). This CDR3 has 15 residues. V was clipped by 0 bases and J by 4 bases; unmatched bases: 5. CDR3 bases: TGTGCCACCAGCAGAGATGACAGGGTATTCTATGGCTACACCTTC. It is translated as CATSRDDRVFYGYTF.

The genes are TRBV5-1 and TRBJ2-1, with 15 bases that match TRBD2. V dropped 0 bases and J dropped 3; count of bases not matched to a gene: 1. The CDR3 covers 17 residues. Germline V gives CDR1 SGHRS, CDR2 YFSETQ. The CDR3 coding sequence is TGCGCCAGCAGCTTGGGGGGACTAGCGGGAGGCTACAATGAGCAGTTCTTC. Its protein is CASSLGGLAGGYNEQFF.

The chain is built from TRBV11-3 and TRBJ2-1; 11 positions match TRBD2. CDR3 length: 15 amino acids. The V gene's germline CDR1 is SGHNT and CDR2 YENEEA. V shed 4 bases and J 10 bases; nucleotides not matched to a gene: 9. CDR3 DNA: TGTGCCAGCAGCTCCCTTAGCGGGAGGGGGGAGGAGCAGTTCTTC. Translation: CASSSLSGRGEEQFF.

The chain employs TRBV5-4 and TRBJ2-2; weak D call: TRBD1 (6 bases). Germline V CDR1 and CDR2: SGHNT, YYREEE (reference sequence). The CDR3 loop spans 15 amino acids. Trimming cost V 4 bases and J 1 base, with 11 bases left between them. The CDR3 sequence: CASSTQGLNTGELFF. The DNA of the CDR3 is TGTGCCAGCAGCACGCAGGGGTTGAACACCGGGGAGCTGTTTTTT.

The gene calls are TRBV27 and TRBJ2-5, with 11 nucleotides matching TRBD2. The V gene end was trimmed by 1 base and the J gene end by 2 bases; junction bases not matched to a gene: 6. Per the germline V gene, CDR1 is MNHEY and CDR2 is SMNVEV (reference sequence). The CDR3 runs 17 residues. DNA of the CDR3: TGTGCCAGCAGTTTATTTAGCGGGAGGGCGGGGCAAGAGACCCAGTACTTC. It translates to CASSLFSGRAGQETQYF.

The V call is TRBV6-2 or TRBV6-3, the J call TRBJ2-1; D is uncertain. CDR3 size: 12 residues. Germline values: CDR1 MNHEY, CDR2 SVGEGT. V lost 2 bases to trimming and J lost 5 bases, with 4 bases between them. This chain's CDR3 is CASSYNNNEQFF. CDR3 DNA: TGTGCCAGCAGTTACAATAACAATGAGCAGTTCTTC.

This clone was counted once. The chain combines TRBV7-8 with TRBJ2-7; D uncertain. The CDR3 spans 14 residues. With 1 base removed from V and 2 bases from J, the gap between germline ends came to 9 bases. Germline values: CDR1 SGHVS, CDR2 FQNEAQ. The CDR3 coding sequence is TGTGCCAGCAGCTTAGTACGCCAGACCTACGAGCAGTACTTC. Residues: CASSLVRQTYEQYF.